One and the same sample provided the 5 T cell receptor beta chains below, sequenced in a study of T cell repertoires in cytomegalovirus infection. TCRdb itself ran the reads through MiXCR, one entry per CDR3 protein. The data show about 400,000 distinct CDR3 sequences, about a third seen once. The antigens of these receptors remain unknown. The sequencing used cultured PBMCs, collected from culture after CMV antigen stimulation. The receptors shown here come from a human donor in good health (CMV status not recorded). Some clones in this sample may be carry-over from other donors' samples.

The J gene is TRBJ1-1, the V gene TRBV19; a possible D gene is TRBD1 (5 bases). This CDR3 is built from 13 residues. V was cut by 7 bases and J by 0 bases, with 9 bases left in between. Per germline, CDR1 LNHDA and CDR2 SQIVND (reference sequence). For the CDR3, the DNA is TGTGCCAGTACCCCAGGGTTGAACACTGAAGCTTTCTTT. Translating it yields CASTPGLNTEAFF.

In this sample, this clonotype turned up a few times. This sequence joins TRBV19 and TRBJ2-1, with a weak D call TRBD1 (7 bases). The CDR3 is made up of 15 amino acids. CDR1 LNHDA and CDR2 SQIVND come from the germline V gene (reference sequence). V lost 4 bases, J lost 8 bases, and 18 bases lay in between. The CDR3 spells CASSTLPGGLYEQFF. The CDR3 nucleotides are TGTGCCAGTAGTACCCTCCCAGGGGGACTCTATGAGCAGTTCTTC.

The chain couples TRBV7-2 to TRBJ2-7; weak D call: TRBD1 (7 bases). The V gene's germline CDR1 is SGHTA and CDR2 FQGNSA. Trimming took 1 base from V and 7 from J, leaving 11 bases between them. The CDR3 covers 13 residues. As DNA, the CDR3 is TGTGCCAGCAGCTTAGAGGGGGCGGGGGAGCAGTACGTC. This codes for CASSLEGAGEQYV.

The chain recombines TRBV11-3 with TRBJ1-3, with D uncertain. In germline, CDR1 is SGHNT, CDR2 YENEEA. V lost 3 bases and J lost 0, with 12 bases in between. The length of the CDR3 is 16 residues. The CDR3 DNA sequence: TGTGCCAGCAGCTTCCGTACATTCTACTCTGGAAACACCATATATTTT. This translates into CASSFRTFYSGNTIYF.

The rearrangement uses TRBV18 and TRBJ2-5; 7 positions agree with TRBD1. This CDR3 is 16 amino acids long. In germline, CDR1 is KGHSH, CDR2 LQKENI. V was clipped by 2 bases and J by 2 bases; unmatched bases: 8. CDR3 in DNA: TGTGCCAGCTCACCAGCGACCGGGACAGCTCAAGAGACCCAGTACTTC. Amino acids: CASSPATGTAQETQYF. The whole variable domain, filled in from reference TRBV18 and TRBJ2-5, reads NAGVMQNPRHLVRRRGQEARLRCSPMKGHSHVYWYRQLPEEGLKFMVYLQKENIIDESGMPKERFSAEFPKEGPSILRIQQVVRGDSAAYFCASSPATGTAQETQYFGPGTRLLVL.